This TCR beta chain emerged from a study of T-cell reconstitution after alpha-beta-depleted transplantation in children. Unique molecular identifiers were incorporated when the TCRbeta library was constructed. TCRdb redid the calling of the PCR reads with MiXCR, one entry per CDR3 protein. The repertoire holds around 400,000 distinct CDR3 sequences, with roughly a tenth as singletons. The CDR3 totals 14 residues. V trimming: 6 bases; J trimming: 3 bases; junction bases outside the gene matches: 7. The receptor was derived from a human donor who donated a stem cell graft to a child with acute myeloid leukemia. The specimen comprised PBMCs from the stem cell graft donor, sampled from the stem cell graft. The chain combines TRBV12-3 or TRBV12-4 with TRBJ2-5, with TRBD1 matching over 7 bases. CDR3 DNA: TGTGCCAGCAGCCAAATCGGGACAGAAGAGACCCAGTACTTC. Translation: CASSQIGTEETQYF.